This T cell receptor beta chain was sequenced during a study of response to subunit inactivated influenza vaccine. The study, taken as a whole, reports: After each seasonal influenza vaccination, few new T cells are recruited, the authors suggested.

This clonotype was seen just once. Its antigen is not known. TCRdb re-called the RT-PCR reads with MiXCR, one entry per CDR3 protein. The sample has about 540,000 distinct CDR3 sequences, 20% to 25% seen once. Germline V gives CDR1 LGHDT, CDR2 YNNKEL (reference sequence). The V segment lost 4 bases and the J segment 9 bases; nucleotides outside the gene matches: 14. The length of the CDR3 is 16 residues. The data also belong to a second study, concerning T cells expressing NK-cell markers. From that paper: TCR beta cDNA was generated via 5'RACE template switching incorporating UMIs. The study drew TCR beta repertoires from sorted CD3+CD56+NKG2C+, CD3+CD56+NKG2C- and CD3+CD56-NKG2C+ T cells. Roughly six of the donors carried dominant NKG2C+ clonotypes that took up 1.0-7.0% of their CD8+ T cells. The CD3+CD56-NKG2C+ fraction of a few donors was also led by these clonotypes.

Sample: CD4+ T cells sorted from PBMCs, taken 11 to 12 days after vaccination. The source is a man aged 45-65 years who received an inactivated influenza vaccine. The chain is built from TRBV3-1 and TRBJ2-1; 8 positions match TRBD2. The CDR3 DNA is TGTGCCAGCAGCCGGACTAGCTCCCCAGGGGTGGGTGAGCAGTTCTTC. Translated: CASSRTSSPGVGEQFF.